Listed below are T cell receptor beta chains from one sample, sequenced in a study of T cell responses to AZD1222 COVID-19 vaccine. The method was immunoSEQ multiplex PCR; TCRdb's version includes in-frame clones alone and lacks a portion of them. The sample lists some 160,000 clones, around 90% seen once, with approximately 2% in the top ten. The starting material was peripheral blood, obtained 28 days after the second AZD1222 dose. These receptors came from an adult who received the AZD1222 COVID-19 vaccine. The CDR3 runs from the conserved cysteine through the conserved F or W. D genes are given only for firm matches. Rows give clone size only sometimes, using once, few, many, or a class for an expanded clone.

j_gene,d_gene,v_gene,abundance,CDR3nt,CDR3aa
TRBJ1-3,.,TRBV7-9,once,TGTGCCAGCAGCCACCCCAGGGACTCTGGAAACACCATATATTTT,CASSHPRDSGNTIYF
TRBJ1-2,.,TRBV7-9,.,TGTGCCAGCAGCCTAGATGGGAGCTATGGCTACACCTTC,CASSLDGSYGYTF
TRBJ1-3,.,TRBV19,.,TGTGCCAGTAGTACCGTACAGTTCTCTGGAAACACCATATATTTT,CASSTVQFSGNTIYF
TRBJ2-3,TRBD2,TRBV5-1,.,TGCGCCAGCAGCTGGGGACTAGCGGCCACAGATACGCAGTATTTT,CASSWGLAATDTQYF
TRBJ1-5,.,TRBV2,.,TGTGCCAGCAGTGGCCGGGACACGGTCGGGCCCCAGCATTTT,CASSGRDTVGPQHF
TRBJ2-4,.,TRBV3-1/TRBV3-2,.,TGTGCCAGCAGCCAAGTACTCTCAGCCAAAAACATTCAGTACTTC,CASSQVLSAKNIQYF
TRBJ2-1,.,TRBV11-1,.,TGTGCCAGCAGCTTAGGAGGAGTGGACCTGCAAAATGAGCAGTTCTTC,CASSLGGVDLQNEQFF
TRBJ2-5,.,TRBV11-1,.,TGTGCCAGCAGCGCCCACGAGACCCAGTACTTC,CASSAHETQYF
TRBJ2-7,.,TRBV6-5,.,TGTGCCAGCAGTTACTCGAGGGGGGCTGCCTACGAGCAGTACTTC,CASSYSRGAAYEQYF
TRBJ1-2,.,TRBV27,few,TGTGCCAGCAGTACCGATACAGGGTCCTATGGCTACACCTTC,CASSTDTGSYGYTF
TRBJ2-4,.,TRBV19,once,TGTGCCAGTAGTATAGCACAGGGTTCCAAAAACATTCAGTACTTC,CASSIAQGSKNIQYF
TRBJ1-2,TRBD1,TRBV28,.,TGTGCCAGCACCCTCGGGCGCGGGACAGGGGTATGGTATGGCTACACCTTC,CASTLGRGTGVWYGYTF
TRBJ2-5,.,TRBV2,.,TGTGCCAGCCCGCGGGACCGCCAAGAGACCCAGTACTTC,CASPRDRQETQYF
TRBJ1-1,.,TRBV3-1/TRBV3-2,.,TGTGCCAGCAGCCCCCTCAGGTCGAACACTGAAGCTTTCTTT,CASSPLRSNTEAFF
TRBJ2-7,TRBD1,TRBV5-6,.,TGTGCCAGCAGCTTGGGTTTAGGAAAGGGGGCGGATGAGCAGTACTTC,CASSLGLGKGADEQYF
TRBJ2-1,TRBD2,TRBV5-1,.,TGCGCCAGCAGCTTGCCGGCGGGGGGGTACAATGAGCAGTTCTTC,CASSLPAGGYNEQFF
TRBJ1-2,.,TRBV6-6,once,TGTGCCAGCAGTTACTCATCCAGGGGCGACTATGGCTACACCTTC,CASSYSSRGDYGYTF
TRBJ2-5,.,TRBV9,.,TGTGCCAGCAGCTTAGACTTGAAAGAGACCCAGTACTTC,CASSLDLKETQYF
TRBJ1-1,.,TRBV29-1,.,TGCAGCCACGCGGAGCAGGGGAACACTGAAGCTTTCTTT,CSHAEQGNTEAFF
TRBJ2-3,TRBD2,TRBV7-3,.,TGTGCCAGCAGCTTATGGGGGACTAGTGCGGCCGGGACAGATACGCAGTATTTT,CASSLWGTSAAGTDTQYF
TRBJ1-6,TRBD1,TRBV7-9,.,TGTGCCAGCAGCTTTTCCGGGACAGGGAATTCACCCCTCCACTTT,CASSFSGTGNSPLHF
TRBJ2-5,.,TRBV7-6,.,TGTGCCAGCAGCTTAACGTCTACTTCTCGGGAGACCCAGTACTTC,CASSLTSTSRETQYF
TRBJ1-2,.,TRBV21-1,.,TGTGCCAGCAGCAAAGGTCGGCCTGGCTACACCTTC,CASSKGRPGYTF
TRBJ1-5,TRBD1,TRBV28,.,TGTGCCAGCAGTTCGACAGGGTTTCAGCCCCAGCATTTT,CASSSTGFQPQHF
TRBJ2-6,.,TRBV6-5,.,TGTGCCAGCAGGACGCTAGAGTCTGGGGCCAACGTCCTGACTTTC,CASRTLESGANVLTF
TRBJ2-1,TRBD2,TRBV2,.,TGTGCCAGCAGGTCCGGGACTAGTGGGTACAATGAGCAGTTCTTC,CASRSGTSGYNEQFF
TRBJ2-1,.,TRBV11-2,.,TGTGCCAGCAGCCTATCCCTTGACAGAGGTCTCAACAATGAGCAGTTCTTC,CASSLSLDRGLNNEQFF
TRBJ1-5,.,TRBV6-5,.,TGTGCCACCAAGCTTTTGGGAGATCAGCCCCAGCATTTT,CATKLLGDQPQHF
TRBJ1-1,.,TRBV20-1,.,TGCAGTGCTAAGGACGCCCCTGGAGCTTTCTTT,CSAKDAPGAFF